The T cell receptor beta chain described here comes from a study of blood T cell repertoires in COVID-19. Study-level information: There were acute and convalescent COVID-19 samples, and they came from the United States, Italy and Spain.

As processed by the authors: Nucleated cell counts were estimated from reference gene primer amplification. Repertoires were generated with immunoSEQ multiplex PCR, while TCRdb's copy carries only in-frame clones and drops some. The DNA gave D and trimming, while V, J and clone size come from that table. In the table there are more than 35,000 clones, around 85% of which are singletons. The V segment lost 10 bases and the J segment 4 bases; nucleotides outside the gene matches: 8. CDR3 length: 14 amino acids. CDR1 is MNHEY, CDR2 SVGAGI, per germline. Material for sequencing was peripheral blood. The receptor was isolated from a human donor in a cohort sampled during active COVID-19. The V and J genes are TRBV6-5 and TRBJ2-1; 9 positions agree with TRBD2. CDR3 sequence (DNA): TGTGCCACCTTTCTAGCGGGGCCTTACAATGAGCAGTTCTTC. Its protein is CATFLAGPYNEQFF.